This T cell receptor (beta chain) was captured by sequencing in a study of T cell responses to AZD1222 COVID-19 vaccine. Notes on the study in general: Close to half of spike-specific TCRs reportedly recognize unmutated variant regions. There were vaccine-associated CD4 TCRs across spike, dominant at 160-218 and 743-854. Donor demographics were predominantly white British with a female majority; clonal diversity may be underestimated.

To note about this clone: What it recognizes is unknown.

The length of the CDR3 is 14 residues. From germline, CDR1 is SGDLS and CDR2 YYNGEE. V was trimmed by 4 bases and J by 4 bases, leaving 14 bases between them. Measured with immunoSEQ multiplex PCR; TCRdb has only the in-frame clones, and not every one. The sample lists 110,000 or so clones; around 84% were seen once. V usage is TRBV9 and J usage is TRBJ1-2, with D perhaps matching TRBD1 (5 bases). The clonotype originates from an adult who received the AZD1222 COVID-19 vaccine. Sequenced here: peripheral blood, sampled 28 days after the second AZD1222 dose. The CDR3 nucleotides are TGTGCCAGCAGCTTCAGCAGGGAACTCTATGGCTACACCTTC. This translates into CASSFSRELYGYTF.